This T cell receptor beta chain is from a study of post-analysis software for immune sequencing data (dated by TCRdb to the mid-2010s). Broadly, across the study: Relapsing-remitting, secondary progressive and progressive-relapsing multiple sclerosis were recorded as disease courses, and subtype annotation was lacking for some patients. The patient repertoires were compared against 10 to 12 previously published healthy control repertoires obtained from donors aged roughly 6 to 28 years. A subset of samples was prepared in parallel using single-end sample barcoding, then pooled and co-amplified after Illumina adapter ligation.

As regards this clonotype: Its antigen target is currently unknown. No base quality information exists; no much larger clone differs at one position.

General conclusions and limits of the study: Compared with controls, multiple sclerosis patients had significantly lower normalized Chao1 diversity, a finding suggesting substantial peripheral T-cell clonal expansion. Direct clustering with F measure revealed strong co-clustering of samples prepared in the same batch, which led to a batch-effect correction. Significantly higher frequencies in patients than in controls were found for five TRBV segments, including TRBV5-6, TRBV5-1 and TRBV20-1. The control group was slightly older than the multiple sclerosis patient group.

Cut back by 2 bases and 0 bases, the V and J ends lie 14 bases apart. Including cysteine and phenylalanine, the CDR3 has 18 amino acids. Here the CDR3 DNA is all that survives: 54 bases in frame from base 1. Looking up the germline V gene yields CDR1 ENHRY and CDR2 SYGVKD. The library was produced with PCR. Reads for this sample came from an Illumina HiSeq 2500. To reduce PCR and sequencing biases, unique molecular identifiers were built into the TCR beta cDNA libraries. Per 1 to 10 million input T cells, roughly 0.5 million cDNA molecules were obtained, such that each molecule approximated one T cell. The patient libraries were prepared and sequenced using the same protocol as the earlier healthy control dataset. Within a given batch, samples were prepared together, multiplexed and sequenced on the same HiSeq lane. As for the authors' bioinformatics: Raw barcoded reads were processed with MIGEC, discarding single-read molecular identifier groups before consensus assembly and CDR3 extraction. Clonotype tables were post-analysed with VDJtools, and diversity was normalized by down-sampling all datasets to the smallest sample size. To correct batch-related cross-sample contamination, repertoire overlap clustering matched CDR3 amino acid sequences but not nucleotide sequences. In-frame beta chains were kept once TCRdb had trimmed the public reads at Q25 with fastp and called clones with MiXCR. Entries are consolidated by CDR3 protein sequence, retaining the most common genes and DNA. None of the V and J calls come from the authors' own analysis; TCRdb made them. For this sample the table gives about half a million distinct CDR3 sequences, of which around a third were detected only once. The ten largest clones represent approximately 5.4% of the sample.

To demonstrate the VDJtools post-analysis software, the study profiled TCR beta repertoires from the peripheral blood of 13 young patients with multiple sclerosis. The multiple sclerosis patients were children and adolescents ranging in age from about 6 to 16 years. The sequence derives from a girl aged 2-17 years with multiple sclerosis. The sample was blood. Recombination connected TRBV10-3 to TRBJ2-6, and possibly TRBD2, on 6 matching bases. The CDR3 has the sequence CAISEAGPPLSGANVLTF. The DNA sequence follows: TGTGCCATCAGTGAGGCGGGGCCACCGCTCTCTGGGGCCAACGTCCTGACTTTC.